Listed here are 30 T cell receptor beta chains from one sample, sequenced in a study of blood T cell repertoires in COVID-19. Here immunoSEQ multiplex PCR was the method, and the copy in TCRdb shows in-frame clones only, minus some. The repertoire holds around 160,000 clones, with more than 80% as singletons. Sequencing was performed on peripheral blood. The receptors derive from a woman aged 55 to 70 with COVID-19, enrolled during active disease.

The V call is TRBV18, the J call TRBJ1-6; D gene ambiguous. Per germline, CDR1 KGHSH and CDR2 LQKENI. This CDR3 has 16 residues. V shed 4 bases and J shed 5 bases, with 15 bases lying between them. The CDR3 spells CASSLDQAADNSPLHF. CDR3 sequence (DNA): TGTGCCAGCTCACTAGACCAGGCAGCCGATAATTCACCCCTCCACTTT. Full variable domain (missing parts from reference TRBV18 and TRBJ1-6): NAGVMQNPRHLVRRRGQEARLRCSPMKGHSHVYWYRQLPEEGLKFMVYLQKENIIDESGMPKERFSAEFPKEGPSILRIQQVVRGDSAAYFCASSLDQAADNSPLHFGNGTRLTVT.

V is TRBV5-4 and J is TRBJ2-1; D is perhaps TRBD2 (6 bases). Germline assignment: CDR1 SGHNT and CDR2 YYREEE (reference sequence). Trimming removed 2 bases at V and 1 base at J, with 13 bases between. The CDR3 has 16 amino acids. The DNA for the CDR3 is TGTGCCAGCAGCTTCCCCAGGGCGGGGTCCTACAATGAGCAGTTCTTC. It translates to CASSFPRAGSYNEQFF.

The genes are TRBV5-5 and TRBJ1-2, with TRBD1 matching 7 bases. The CDR3 runs to 17 residues. V lost 0 bases, J lost 0 bases, and 8 bases stayed unmatched. The germline gives CDR1 SGHKS, CDR2 YYEKEE (reference sequence). The CDR3 DNA follows: TGTGCCAGCAGCTTGGATACAGGGGCTCTCTCTAACTATGGCTACACCTTC. Its protein product is CASSLDTGALSNYGYTF.

This clone was counted once. The chain employs TRBV4-3 and TRBJ1-4, with D maybe TRBD1 (5 bases). CDR3 length: 15 residues. Looked up from germline, CDR1 is LGHNA and CDR2 is YSLEER. With 1 base removed from V and 4 bases from J, the gap between germline ends came to 10 bases. Written as DNA, the CDR3 is TGCGCCAGCAGCCAAGGCGGGACCGTTAATGAAAAACTGTTTTTT. Protein: CASSQGGTVNEKLFF.

For the CDR3, the DNA is TGTGCCACCAGTGAGACCGGGACAGGGAACAATGAGCAGTTCTTC. It yields the protein CATSETGTGNNEQFF. This sequence joins TRBV24-1 and TRBJ2-1; the match to TRBD1 covers 9 bases. The CDR3 totals 15 residues. Germline lookup yields CDR1 KGHDR and CDR2 SFDVKD. Trimming took 4 bases from V and 5 from J; bases not matched to a gene: 5.

The genes are TRBV6-2 or TRBV6-3 and TRBJ2-3, with 7 bases matching TRBD1. Germline V gene sequence: CDR1 MNHEY, CDR2 SVGEGT. The CDR3 totals 15 residues. Trimming cost V 6 bases and J 2 bases; bases outside gene matches: 8. The CDR3 sequence: CASSTQGVITDTQYF. The CDR3 DNA reads TGTGCCAGCAGCACTCAGGGGGTTATCACAGATACGCAGTATTTT.

The rearrangement links TRBV19 to TRBJ2-3, with D unclear. Trimming stripped 4 bases from V and 2 bases from J, with 13 bases between. Germline loops: CDR1 LNHDA, CDR2 SQIVND (reference sequence). CDR3 length equals 15 residues. DNA for the CDR3: TGTGCCAGTAGTAACGCGGCACAATACACAGATACGCAGTATTTT. This gives the protein CASSNAAQYTDTQYF.

The V and J genes are TRBV27 and TRBJ1-2, with D possibly being TRBD1 (6 bases). Between the trimmed V and J ends, which lost 6 bases and 4 bases, there was a span of 18 bases. CDR1 and CDR2 (germline): MNHEY, SMNVEV (reference sequence). The CDR3 is 15 amino acids. CDR3 in DNA: TGTGCCAGCAGGGCAGAACAGGGCGGCCTCTATGGCTACACCTTC. Its protein is CASRAEQGGLYGYTF.

This clone was counted only a few times. V gene TRBV29-1 combines with J gene TRBJ1-2; TRBD1 is a possible D gene (5 bases). The CDR3 is 14 amino acids. The germline V gene has CDR1 SQVTM and CDR2 ANQGSEA. The CDR3 loop reads CIPNGPGGERGYTF. CDR3 coding DNA: TGCATCCCAAACGGACCCGGGGGGGAACGTGGCTACACCTTC.

The chain carries TRBV19 and TRBJ2-3; D is uncertain. The germline CDR1 and CDR2 sequences are LNHDA and SQIVND (reference sequence). The CDR3 contains 12 residues. V was cut by 3 bases and J by 3 bases, with 4 bases left in between. The CDR3 bases are TGTGCCAGTAGTATGAGGACAGATACGCAGTATTTT. Translated: CASSMRTDTQYF.

The V call is TRBV3-1 (or the pseudogene TRBV3-2), the J call TRBJ2-3; a possible D gene is TRBD1 (5 bases). V shed 4 bases and J shed 5 bases, with 10 bases lying between them. The length of the CDR3 is 13 residues. From germline, CDR1 is LGHDT and CDR2 YNNKEL (reference sequence). The CDR3 DNA is TGTGCCAGCAGCCCCGACCAGGGAGATACGCAGTATTTT. Its protein product is CASSPDQGDTQYF.

The chain employs TRBV4-3 and TRBJ1-3; 7 positions match TRBD1. Germline trimming cut 0 bases from V and 3 bases from J; bases unmatched to any gene: 11. Germline CDR1 and CDR2: LGHNA and YSLEER. The CDR3 runs to 18 residues. The CDR3 DNA follows: TGCGCCAGCAGCCAAGATATGGGAGACAGGGATAATGGAAACACCATATATTTT. This gives the protein CASSQDMGDRDNGNTIYF.

CDR3 sequence: CASSLQTGRADPFF. CDR3 in DNA: TGTGCCAGCAGTCTCCAGACTGGGCGGGCGGATCCGTTCTTC. V and J are TRBV27 and TRBJ2-1; weak D call: TRBD2 (5 bases). This CDR3 region has 14 residues. V lost 5 bases, J lost 15 bases, and 23 bases lay in between. Germline CDR1 is MNHEY and CDR2 is SMNVEV (reference sequence).

The V and J genes are TRBV6-6 and TRBJ2-7; D is uncertain. Trimming stripped 0 bases from V and 6 bases from J, with 15 bases between. The CDR3 runs to 15 residues. CDR1 and CDR2 (germline): MNHNY, SVGAGI (reference sequence). CDR3 sequence reads: CASSYSRIDIREQYF. The CDR3 DNA follows: TGTGCCAGCAGTTACTCTCGGATAGACATACGCGAGCAGTACTTC.

The V call is TRBV7-9, the J call TRBJ1-4; D unresolved. Trimming left V 3 bases short and J 0 bases short, with 5 bases between. Germline assignment: CDR1 SEHNR and CDR2 FQNEAQ (reference sequence). CDR3 length: 14 residues. CDR3 DNA sequence: TGTGCCAGCAGCTTTCTTGCAACTAATGAAAAACTGTTTTTT. It specifies CASSFLATNEKLFF.

The sample holds one count of this clone. The chain combines TRBV5-1 with TRBJ2-7, with 8 bases lining up with TRBD2. The J segment lost 3 bases and the V segment lost 3 bases, leaving 8 bases of the junction unmatched. Germline V gene lookup returns CDR1 SGHRS and CDR2 YFSETQ. The CDR3 has 15 residues. The CDR3 loop reads CASSSRAGANYEQYF. CDR3 DNA sequence: TGCGCCAGCAGCTCCCGAGCGGGGGCCAACTACGAGCAGTACTTC.

This sequence joins TRBV18 and TRBJ1-1; no firm D call. The germline V gene has CDR1 KGHSH and CDR2 LQKENI. V lost 2 bases, J lost 3 bases, and 13 bases lay in between. The CDR3 has 15 residues. CDR3: CASSPSPSMDTEAFF. The CDR3 DNA reads TGTGCCAGCTCACCATCCCCCAGTATGGACACTGAAGCTTTCTTT. The whole variable domain, filled in from reference TRBV18 and TRBJ1-1, reads NAGVMQNPRHLVRRRGQEARLRCSPMKGHSHVYWYRQLPEEGLKFMVYLQKENIIDESGMPKERFSAEFPKEGPSILRIQQVVRGDSAAYFCASSPSPSMDTEAFFGQGTRLTVV.

The genes are TRBV5-1 and TRBJ2-5; the D gene is possibly TRBD2 (7 bases). V lost 4 bases and J 5 bases, leaving 18 bases between the germline ends. The CDR3 covers 15 residues. Germline CDR1 reads SGHRS; CDR2 reads YFSETQ. CDR3 in DNA: TGCGCCAGCAGCCCCTCGGGGGGCCGGGAGGAGACCCAGTACTTC. Encoded protein: CASSPSGGREETQYF.

This clone was observed a single time. The chain joins TRBV7-6 to TRBJ2-3; 13 bases are shared with TRBD2. CDR3 length: 20 residues. V gave up 3 bases and J gave up 0 bases; unmatched junction bases: 12. Germline values: CDR1 SGHVS, CDR2 FNYEAQ. CDR3 in amino acids: CASSFRSRGLAGASTDTQYF. The CDR3 DNA follows: TGTGCCAGCAGCTTTCGTTCCCGTGGACTAGCGGGGGCGAGCACAGATACGCAGTATTTT. Filled out from reference TRBV7-6 and TRBJ2-3, the complete variable domain reads GAGVSQSPRYKVTKRGQDVALRCDPISGHVSLYWYRQALGQGPEFLTYFNYEAQQDKSGLPNDRFSAERPEGSISTLTIQRTEQRDSAMYRCASSFRSRGLAGASTDTQYFGPGTRLTVL.

In its sample, this clone was seen a few times. This sequence joins TRBV24-1 and TRBJ2-3; TRBD2 aligns across 9 bases. The length of the CDR3 is 12 residues. V was clipped by 4 bases and J by 8 bases; unmatched bases: 0. CDR1 KGHDR and CDR2 SFDVKD come from the germline V gene. This chain's CDR3 is CATSELAGTQYF. The CDR3 nucleotides are TGTGCCACCAGTGAACTAGCGGGTACGCAGTATTTT.

The chain couples TRBV9 to TRBJ2-1, with TRBD2 matching over 10 bases. The J segment lost 2 bases and the V segment lost 5 bases, leaving 10 bases of the junction unmatched. Germline CDR1 and CDR2: SGDLS and YYNGEE. CDR3 length: 17 residues. The CDR3 nucleotides are TGTGCCAGCAGTCGTTCGACTAGCGGGTCACCCTACAATGAGCAGTTCTTC. This translates into CASSRSTSGSPYNEQFF.

The CDR3 sequence: CASRREMNTEAFF. The DNA for the CDR3 is TGTGCCAGCAGGCGTGAAATGAACACTGAAGCTTTCTTT. The genes are TRBV6-4 and TRBJ1-1; D gene unclear. Germline V CDR1 and CDR2: MRHNA, SNTAGT. The CDR3 has 13 amino acids. Trimming removed 6 bases at V and 0 bases at J, with 8 bases between.

This chain connects TRBV15 to TRBJ2-1; tentatively, D is TRBD1 (5 bases). CDR1 is LNHNV, CDR2 YYDKDF, per germline (reference sequence). The CDR3 extends over 15 amino acids. The V and J ends lost 3 bases and 6 bases respectively, with 15 bases between them. The CDR3 region is CATSRDQGIFNEQFF. CDR3 DNA sequence: TGTGCCACCAGCAGGGATCAGGGAATCTTCAATGAGCAGTTCTTC.

The V call is TRBV30, the J call TRBJ1-6; TRBD1 matches 7 bases. Looked up from germline, CDR1 is GTSNPN and CDR2 is SVGIG (reference sequence). After removal of 1 base from V and 10 bases from J, the junction contained 13 bases not matched to a gene. The CDR3 sequence is 16 residues long. In nucleotides, the CDR3 is TGTGCCTGGAGTGGACAGGGCGCCGGGGGGGGATCACCCCTCCACTTT. The encoded protein is CAWSGQGAGGGSPLHF.

CDR3 coding DNA: TGCGCCAGCAGCCCTGTTCAAGAGACCCAGTACTTC. As protein: CASSPVQETQYF. V gene TRBV5-1 combines with J gene TRBJ2-5; D ambiguous. Germline CDR1 SGHRS, CDR2 YFSETQ. Trimming took 4 bases from V and 2 from J, leaving 6 bases between them. The CDR3 sequence is 12 residues long.

The V and J genes are TRBV4-2 and TRBJ2-5, with 11 bases matching TRBD2. The junction had 5 bases not matched to a gene; V was cut back by 0 bases and J by 5 bases. This CDR3 is built from 16 residues. Looked up from germline, CDR1 is LGHNA and CDR2 is YNFKEQ. In DNA, the CDR3 is TGTGCCAGCAGCCAAGACGGGACTAGCGGCGGTGAGACCCAGTACTTC. This gives the protein CASSQDGTSGGETQYF.

This clone was seen once. CDR3 amino acids: CASSARGLLYGYTF. The CDR3 DNA reads as TGTGCCAGCAGTGCCAGGGGGCTCCTCTATGGCTACACCTTC. The chain couples TRBV27 to TRBJ1-2, with 8 bases lining up with TRBD1. This CDR3 contains 14 residues. Per the germline V gene, CDR1 is MNHEY and CDR2 is SMNVEV (reference sequence). Losses at the gene ends were 5 bases for V and 4 bases for J; bases not matched to a gene: 6.

The rearrangement uses TRBV11-2 and TRBJ2-3; 14 bases fit TRBD2. This CDR3 comprises 18 residues. Trimming removed 3 bases from V and 2 bases from J; junction bases left unmatched: 7. Germline CDR1 and CDR2: SGHAT and FQNNGV. CDR3 bases: TGTGCCAGCAGCTTGGGAGGACTAGCGGGGGGAAACACAGATACGCAGTATTTT. Translating gives CASSLGGLAGGNTDTQYF.

The J gene is TRBJ2-2, the V gene TRBV3-1 (or the pseudogene TRBV3-2), with 8 bases fitting TRBD1. Per germline, CDR1 LGHDT and CDR2 YNNKEL (reference sequence). The CDR3 extends over 18 amino acids. The trim removed 1 base at V and 4 bases at J, leaving 11 bases unmatched. CDR3 in DNA: TGTGCCAGCAGCCAAGGGTTGGGCAGGGGGCCCGGCACCGGGGAGCTGTTTTTT. Amino acid sequence: CASSQGLGRGPGTGELFF.

V gene TRBV7-2 combines with J gene TRBJ2-5; D ambiguous. The CDR3 spans 13 residues. V lost 0 bases and J 4 bases, leaving 6 bases between the germline ends. Germline CDR1 SGHTA, CDR2 FQGNSA. The CDR3 sequence is CASSLAGLETQYF. The DNA of the CDR3 is TGTGCCAGCAGCTTAGCCGGGTTAGAGACCCAGTACTTC.